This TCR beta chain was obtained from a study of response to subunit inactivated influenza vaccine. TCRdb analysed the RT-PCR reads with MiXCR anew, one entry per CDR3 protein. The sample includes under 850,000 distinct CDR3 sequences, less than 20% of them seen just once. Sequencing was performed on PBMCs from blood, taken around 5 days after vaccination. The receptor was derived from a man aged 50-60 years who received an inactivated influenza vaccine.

CDR3 coding DNA: TGTGCCAGCAGTCGTCTACAGGGTACAGATACGCAGTATTTT. This gives the protein CASSRLQGTDTQYF. The gene calls are TRBV27 and TRBJ2-3, with TRBD1 as a possible D gene (6 bases). CDR1 and CDR2 (germline): MNHEY, SMNVEV (reference sequence). Trimming pared 5 bases from V and 3 bases from J, leaving 12 bases between. The CDR3 covers 14 residues.